This TCR beta chain was obtained from a study of cytomegalovirus exposure and HLA in healthy donors. Study-wide results and caveats: Reportedly, HLA-A and HLA-B alleles of most subjects were accurately predicted from TCR beta.

Donors consisted of healthy bone marrow donors. With respect to this clone: Antigen specificity is unknown.

Amplification used 60 Vbeta primers and 13 Jbeta primers. Assay: immunoSEQ multiplex PCR; the TCRdb copy retains only in-frame clones and omits some. The table shows approximately 160,000 clones, with approximately 78% occurring only once. The sample comprised PBMCs. This clonotype was obtained from a woman aged 18 to 35 in good health and CMV-seronegative.

The CDR3, as DNA: TGTGCCAGCAGCGTAGAAGGGACAGGGGTGTACAATGAGCAGTTCTTC. It specifies CASSVEGTGVYNEQFF. The chain is built from TRBV9 and TRBJ2-1; 10 bases map to TRBD1. CDR3 length: 16 residues. CDR1 SGDLS and CDR2 YYNGEE come from the germline V gene. Trimming cost V 0 bases and J 4 bases; bases outside gene matches: 4.